A selection of T cell receptor beta chains follows, all from one sample in a study of tumor-infiltrating lymphocytes in primary liver carcinoma. A single record per CDR3 protein comes from TCRdb applying MiXCR to the multiplex PCR reads. The sample shows about 200,000 distinct CDR3 sequences, less than 70% of them seen only once. Sequenced input: peripheral blood. These receptors were taken from a woman aged 60-75 years with primary liver carcinoma and hepatitis B virus infection. The conserved cysteine and the conserved F or W are not part of the CDR3 here. Clone sizes are given selectively: once, few, many, or a class where the clone is expanded.

J gene,V gene,clone size,CDR3 protein
TRBJ2-3,TRBV10-3,few,AISESGLADTETQY
TRBJ2-7,TRBV9,-,ASSVLRTTEQY
TRBJ2-1,TRBV24-1,-,ATSDRTGSLYNEQF
TRBJ1-5,TRBV11-1,-,AGSPGQGEGVWH
TRBJ1-1,TRBV5-1,many,ASSLTGSTEAF
TRBJ2-1,TRBV28,few,ASSPRTSGRARVNEQF
TRBJ2-2,TRBV7-9,once,TSSTATGVTGELF
TRBJ1-4,TRBV6-1,-,GSSEASAGSLLHEKLF
TRBJ1-4,TRBV7-9,-,ASSLGAPHGPTNEKLF
TRBJ2-1,TRBV11-3,many,ASSFLPYNEQF
TRBJ2-3,TRBV7-9,-,ASSIPLGVDDTQY
TRBJ2-1,TRBV28,few,ASSHGAYNEQF
TRBJ1-2,TRBV4-1,many,ASSQASGGNGYT
TRBJ2-7,TRBV11-1,many,ASSLGEGYYEQY
TRBJ1-3,TRBV6-5,-,ASKSGSNYGNTIY
TRBJ1-2,TRBV4-1,few,ASSPRVGRVVGGYT
TRBJ1-6,TRBV11-2,-,ASSLDPGSLLH
TRBJ2-2,TRBV10-2,-,ASSDRITGKLF
TRBJ2-5,TRBV29-1,once,SVDNIEIQY
TRBJ2-1,TRBV4-2,many,ASSQEWGLASDEQF
TRBJ2-2,TRBV4-2,-,SSSQEGGARTGELF
TRBJ2-1,TRBV6-1,-,ASSEGRYGSYNEQF
TRBJ2-1,TRBV11-1,-,ACSLEDSYNEQF
TRBJ2-7,TRBV6-5,many,ASSRNSGTGSLYEQY
TRBJ2-1,TRBV4-1,many,ASSPTTGTSGGSWAQF
TRBJ2-1,TRBV6-5,many,ASSPHTSGRPWEQF
TRBJ2-5,TRBV29-1,many,SVGGSSDLGDQETQY
TRBJ2-3,TRBV6-5,many,ASRTGRGGYTDTQY
TRBJ1-2,TRBV28,-,ASSLSMSYT
TRBJ2-3,TRBV11-2,once,ASSLGSFTDTQY
TRBJ1-3,TRBV5-6,-,AGSLLGNTIY
TRBJ1-1,TRBV6-1,-,ASTRVGGAF
TRBJ2-7,TRBV11-2,-,ASSLLGSTGRSSYEQY
TRBJ2-1,TRBV11-2,-,ASNLTGGRDEQF
TRBJ1-1,TRBV21-1,-,ARSYPGTFDINKNTVAF
TRBJ1-2,TRBV6-5,many,ASCRDLNYGYT